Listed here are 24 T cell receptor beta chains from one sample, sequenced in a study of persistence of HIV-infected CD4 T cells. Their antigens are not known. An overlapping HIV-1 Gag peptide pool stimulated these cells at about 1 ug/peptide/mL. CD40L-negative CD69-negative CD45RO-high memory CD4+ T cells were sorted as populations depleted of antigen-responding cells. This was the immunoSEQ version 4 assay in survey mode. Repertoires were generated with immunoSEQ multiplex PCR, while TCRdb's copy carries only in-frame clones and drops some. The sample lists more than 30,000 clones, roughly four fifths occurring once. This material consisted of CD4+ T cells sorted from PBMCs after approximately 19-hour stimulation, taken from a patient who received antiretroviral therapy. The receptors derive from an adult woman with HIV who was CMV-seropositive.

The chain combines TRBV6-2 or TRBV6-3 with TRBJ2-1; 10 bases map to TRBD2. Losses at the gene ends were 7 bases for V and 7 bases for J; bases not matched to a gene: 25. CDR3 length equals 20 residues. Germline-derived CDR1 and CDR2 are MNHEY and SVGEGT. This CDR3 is CASTPVSRSGRAILGNEQFF. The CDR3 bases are TGTGCCAGCACCCCAGTCTCCAGGAGCGGGAGGGCCATATTAGGGAATGAGCAGTTCTTC.

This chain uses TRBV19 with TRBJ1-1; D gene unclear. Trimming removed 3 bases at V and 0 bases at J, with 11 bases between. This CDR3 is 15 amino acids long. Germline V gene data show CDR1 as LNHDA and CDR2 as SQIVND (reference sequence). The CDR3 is CASSMSGSLNTEAFF. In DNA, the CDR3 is TGTGCCAGTAGTATGAGTGGGAGTTTGAACACTGAAGCTTTCTTT.

This CDR3 is CASSSRQGAYEQYF. The CDR3 nucleotides are TGTGCCAGCAGCTCCCGACAGGGGGCCTACGAGCAGTACTTC. The chain uses TRBV7-2 and TRBJ2-7; 9 bases align to TRBD1. The CDR3 spans 14 residues. V lost 4 bases to trimming and J lost 2 bases; unmatched junction nucleotides: 3. Germline V lookup: CDR1 SGHTA, CDR2 FQGNSA.

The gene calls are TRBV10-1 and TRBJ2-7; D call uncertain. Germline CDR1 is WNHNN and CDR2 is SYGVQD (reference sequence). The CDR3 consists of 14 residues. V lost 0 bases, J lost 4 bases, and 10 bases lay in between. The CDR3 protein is CASSESGSGYEQYF. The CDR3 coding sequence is TGCGCCAGCAGTGAGTCGGGATCTGGATACGAGCAGTACTTC.

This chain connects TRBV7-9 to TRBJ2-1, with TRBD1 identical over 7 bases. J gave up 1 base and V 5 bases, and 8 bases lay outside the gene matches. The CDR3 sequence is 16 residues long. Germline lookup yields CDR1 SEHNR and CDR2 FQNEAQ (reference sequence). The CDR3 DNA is TGTGCCAGCAGCAGGACAGGTTACAAGTCCTACAATGAGCAGTTCTTC. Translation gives CASSRTGYKSYNEQFF.

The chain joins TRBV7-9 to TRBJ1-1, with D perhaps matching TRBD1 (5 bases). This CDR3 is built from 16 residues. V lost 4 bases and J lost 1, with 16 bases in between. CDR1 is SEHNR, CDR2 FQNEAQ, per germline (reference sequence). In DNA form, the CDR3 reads TGTGCCAGCAGCTCCTACCGGGACTCTAAGAACACTGAAGCTTTCTTT. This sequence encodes CASSSYRDSKNTEAFF.

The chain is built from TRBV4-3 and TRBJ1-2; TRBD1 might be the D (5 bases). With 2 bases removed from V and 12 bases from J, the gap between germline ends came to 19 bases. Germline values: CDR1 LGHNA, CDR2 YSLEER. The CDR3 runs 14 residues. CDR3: CASSQLTDSAENTF. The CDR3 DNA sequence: TGCGCCAGCAGCCAACTCACAGACAGTGCGGAAAACACCTTC.

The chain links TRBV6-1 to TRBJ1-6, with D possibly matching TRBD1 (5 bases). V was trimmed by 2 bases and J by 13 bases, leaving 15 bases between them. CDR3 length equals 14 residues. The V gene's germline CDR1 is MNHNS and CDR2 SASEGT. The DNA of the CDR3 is TGTGCCAGCAGTGAAACCCGGCCCAGGGCCCCCCTCCACTTT. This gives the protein CASSETRPRAPLHF.

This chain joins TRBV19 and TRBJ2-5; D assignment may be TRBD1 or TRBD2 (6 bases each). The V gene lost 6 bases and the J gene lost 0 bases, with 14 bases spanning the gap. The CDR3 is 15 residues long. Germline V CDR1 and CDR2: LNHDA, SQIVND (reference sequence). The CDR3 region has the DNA TGTGCCAGTAGCCCAGGGGACTCCAACCAAGAGACCCAGTACTTC. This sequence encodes CASSPGDSNQETQYF. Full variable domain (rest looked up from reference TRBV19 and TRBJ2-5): DGGITQSPKYLFRKEGQNVTLSCEQNLNHDAMYWYRQDPGQGLRLIYYSQIVNDFQKGDIAEGYSVSREKKESFPLTVTSAQKNPTAFYLCASSPGDSNQETQYFGPGTRLLVL.

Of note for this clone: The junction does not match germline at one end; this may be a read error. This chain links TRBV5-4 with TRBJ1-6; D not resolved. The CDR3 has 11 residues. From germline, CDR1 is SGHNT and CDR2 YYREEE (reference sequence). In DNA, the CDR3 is TGTGCCAGCAGCTTGAATTCACCTCTCCACTTT. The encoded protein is CASSLNSPLHF.

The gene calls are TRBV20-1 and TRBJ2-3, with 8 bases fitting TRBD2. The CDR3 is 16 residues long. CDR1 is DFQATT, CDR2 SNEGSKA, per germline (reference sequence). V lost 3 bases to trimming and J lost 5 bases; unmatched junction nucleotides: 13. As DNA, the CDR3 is TGCAGTGCTAGTAGGAGTACGGGGGGGCCGGGAGATACGCAGTATTTT. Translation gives CSASRSTGGPGDTQYF.

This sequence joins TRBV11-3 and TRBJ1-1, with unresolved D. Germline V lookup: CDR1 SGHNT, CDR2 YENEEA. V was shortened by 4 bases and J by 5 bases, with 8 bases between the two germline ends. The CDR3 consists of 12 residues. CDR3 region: CASSWTGTEAFF. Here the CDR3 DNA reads TGTGCCAGCAGCTGGACGGGGACTGAAGCTTTCTTT.

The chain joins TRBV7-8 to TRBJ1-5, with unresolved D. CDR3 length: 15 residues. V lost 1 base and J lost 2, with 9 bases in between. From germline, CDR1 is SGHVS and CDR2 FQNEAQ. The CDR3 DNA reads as TGTGCCAGCAGCTTAGGACGGGGTGGCAATCAGCCCCAGCATTTT. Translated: CASSLGRGGNQPQHF.

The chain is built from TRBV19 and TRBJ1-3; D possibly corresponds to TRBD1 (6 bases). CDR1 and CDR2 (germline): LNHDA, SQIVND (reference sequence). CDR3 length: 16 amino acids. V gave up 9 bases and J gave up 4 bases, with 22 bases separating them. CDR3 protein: CASRKPRGQGGNTIYF. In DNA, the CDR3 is TGTGCCAGCCGAAAGCCCCGTGGGCAGGGGGGAAACACCATATATTTT.

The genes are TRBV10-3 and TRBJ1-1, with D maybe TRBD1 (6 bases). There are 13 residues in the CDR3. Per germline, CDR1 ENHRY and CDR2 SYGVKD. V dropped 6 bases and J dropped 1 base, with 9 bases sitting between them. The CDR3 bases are TGTGCCATCAGCAAGACAGGGAACACTGAAGCTTTCTTT. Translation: CAISKTGNTEAFF.

The CDR3 here is CASSQDVQGQGRSPLHF. The CDR3 DNA is TGCGCCAGCAGCCAAGATGTGCAGGGACAGGGTCGATCACCCCTCCACTTT. The chain employs TRBV4-1 and TRBJ1-6, with TRBD1 matching over 9 bases. V lost 0 bases and J lost 10; bases outside the gene matches: 10. The germline gives CDR1 MGHRA, CDR2 YSYEKL. This CDR3 comprises 17 residues.

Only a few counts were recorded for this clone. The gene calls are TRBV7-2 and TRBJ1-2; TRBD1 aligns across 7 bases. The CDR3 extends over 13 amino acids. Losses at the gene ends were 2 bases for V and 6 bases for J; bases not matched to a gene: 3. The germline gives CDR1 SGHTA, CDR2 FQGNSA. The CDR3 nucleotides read TGTGCCAGCAGCTTATGGGACAGAAATGGCTACACCTTC. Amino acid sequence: CASSLWDRNGYTF.

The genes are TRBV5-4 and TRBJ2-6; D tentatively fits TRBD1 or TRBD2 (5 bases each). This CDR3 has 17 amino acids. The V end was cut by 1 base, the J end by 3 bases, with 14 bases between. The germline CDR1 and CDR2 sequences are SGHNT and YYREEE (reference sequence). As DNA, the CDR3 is TGTGCCAGCAGCTTGTGGTCCGGGGCTGGTGGGGCCAACGTCCTGACTTTC. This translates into CASSLWSGAGGANVLTF.

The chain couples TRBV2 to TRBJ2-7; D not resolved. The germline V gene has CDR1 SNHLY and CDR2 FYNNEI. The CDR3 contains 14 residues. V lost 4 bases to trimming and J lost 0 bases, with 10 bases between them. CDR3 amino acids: CASSAGQPSYEQYF. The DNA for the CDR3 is TGTGCCAGCAGTGCTGGGCAGCCCTCCTACGAGCAGTACTTC. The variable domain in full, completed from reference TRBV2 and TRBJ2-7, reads EPEVTQTPSHQVTQMGQEVILRCVPISNHLYFYWYRQILGQKVEFLVSFYNNEISEKSEIFDDQFSVERPDGSNFTLKIRSTKLEDSAMYFCASSAGQPSYEQYFGPGTRLTVT.

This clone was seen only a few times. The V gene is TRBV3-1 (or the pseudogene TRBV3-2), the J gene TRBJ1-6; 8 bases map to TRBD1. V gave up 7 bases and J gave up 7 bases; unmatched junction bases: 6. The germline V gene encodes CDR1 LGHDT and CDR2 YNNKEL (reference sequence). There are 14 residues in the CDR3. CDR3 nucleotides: TGTGCCAGCACCCTGACAGGGGCGAATTCACCCCTCCACTTT. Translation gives CASTLTGANSPLHF.

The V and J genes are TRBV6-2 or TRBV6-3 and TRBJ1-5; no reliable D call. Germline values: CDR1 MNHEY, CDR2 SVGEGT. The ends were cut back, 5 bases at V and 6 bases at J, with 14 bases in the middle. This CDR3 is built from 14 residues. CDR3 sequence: CASSPRAGSQPQHF. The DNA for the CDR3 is TGTGCCAGCAGTCCCCGGGCTGGGTCTCAGCCCCAGCATTTT.

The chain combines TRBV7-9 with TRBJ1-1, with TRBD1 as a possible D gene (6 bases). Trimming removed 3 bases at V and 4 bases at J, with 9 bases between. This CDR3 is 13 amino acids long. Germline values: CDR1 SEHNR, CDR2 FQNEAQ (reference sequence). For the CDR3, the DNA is TGTGCCAGCAGCTTTGGAGGGGGCACTGAAGCTTTCTTT. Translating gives CASSFGGGTEAFF. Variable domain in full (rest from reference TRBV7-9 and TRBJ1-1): DTGVSQNPRHKITKRGQNVTFRCDPISEHNRLYWYRQTLGQGPEFLTYFQNEAQLEKSRLLSDRFSAERPKGSFSTLEIQRTEQGDSAMYLCASSFGGGTEAFFGQGTRLTVV.

CDR3 coding DNA: TGTGTCAGAAGCTTCTGGGGGCCGGGGCATGAAAAACTGTTTTTT. It is translated as CVRSFWGPGHEKLFF. V gene TRBV7-5 combines with J gene TRBJ1-4; the table calls TRBD1, which could not be checked here. TRBV7-5 is recorded as a pseudogene. The CDR3 length is 15 residues.

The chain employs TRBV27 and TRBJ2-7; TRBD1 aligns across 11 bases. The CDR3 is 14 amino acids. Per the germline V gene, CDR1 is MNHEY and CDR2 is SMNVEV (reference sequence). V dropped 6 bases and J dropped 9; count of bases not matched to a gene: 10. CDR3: CASSRTGGSKGQYF. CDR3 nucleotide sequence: TGTGCCAGCAGCCGGACAGGGGGCAGTAAAGGGCAGTACTTC.